The following is a TCR beta chain sequence with its context. The antigen remains undetermined. These data belong to a study of type 1 regulatory T cells. Study background: An in vitro protocol generated T-allo10, a Tr1-enriched, alloantigen-specific CD4 T cell product. The study, taken as a whole, reports: Compared with non-type 1 regulatory T cells, type 1 regulatory T cells showed a more restricted TCR repertoire.

This CDR3 is built from 15 residues. Losses at the gene ends were 5 bases for V and 6 bases for J; bases not matched to a gene: 13. Germline V lookup: CDR1 DFQATT, CDR2 SNEGSKA (reference sequence). TCRdb re-called the reads with MiXCR, one entry per CDR3 protein. The data show tens of thousands of distinct CDR3 sequences, about 48% seen once. The source of this sequence is a human donor in good health. Sequencing used cultured non-Tr1 T cells, either the whole culture or a sorted T cell fraction (not recorded which). The V gene is TRBV20-1, the J gene TRBJ2-3; 8 bases fit TRBD1. CDR3 loop: CSAQQGGTQWDTQYF. CDR3 in DNA: TGCAGTGCTCAACAGGGGGGTACTCAATGGGATACGCAGTATTTT.